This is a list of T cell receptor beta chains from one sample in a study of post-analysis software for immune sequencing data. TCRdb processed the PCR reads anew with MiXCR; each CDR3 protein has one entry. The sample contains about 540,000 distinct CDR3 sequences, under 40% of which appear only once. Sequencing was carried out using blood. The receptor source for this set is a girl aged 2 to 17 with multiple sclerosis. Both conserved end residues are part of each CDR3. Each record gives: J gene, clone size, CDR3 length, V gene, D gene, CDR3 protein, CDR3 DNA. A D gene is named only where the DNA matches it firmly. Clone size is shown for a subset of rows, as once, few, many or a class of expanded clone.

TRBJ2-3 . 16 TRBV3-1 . CASSKGGNRATDTQYF TGTGCCAGCAGCAAAGGGGGGAACCGGGCCACAGATACGCAGTATTTT
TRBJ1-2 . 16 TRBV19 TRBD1 CASSASNRGLMDGYTF TGTGCCAGTAGTGCCTCTAACAGGGGGCTCATGGATGGCTACACCTTC
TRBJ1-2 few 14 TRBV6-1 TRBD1 CAGGDRGVEEGYTF TGTGCCGGGGGGGACAGGGGAGTGGAGGAAGGCTACACCTTC
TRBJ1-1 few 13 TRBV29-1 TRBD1 CSVRPGTGNEAFF TGCAGCGTGCGCCCCGGGACAGGGAATGAAGCTTTCTTT
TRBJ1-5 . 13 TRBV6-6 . CASHSIERKPQHF TGTGCCAGCCACAGCATTGAGCGAAAGCCCCAGCATTTT
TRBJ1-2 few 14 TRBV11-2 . CASSLVKADYGYTF TGTGCCAGCAGCTTAGTAAAGGCTGACTATGGCTACACCTTC
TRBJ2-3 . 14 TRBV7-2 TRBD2 CASSPGTSGGLEYF TGTGCCAGCAGCCCCGGGACTAGCGGGGGGTTGGAGTATTTT
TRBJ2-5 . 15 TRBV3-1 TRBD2 CASSQVSGSPGTQYF TGTGCCAGCAGCCAAGTTAGCGGGAGCCCGGGGACCCAGTACTTC
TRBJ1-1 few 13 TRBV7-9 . CASLTGEGTEAFF TGTGCCAGCCTTACAGGTGAGGGGACTGAAGCTTTCTTT
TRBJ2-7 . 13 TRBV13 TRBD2 CASFASGGYEQYF TGTGCCAGCTTCGCTAGCGGGGGGTACGAGCAGTACTTC
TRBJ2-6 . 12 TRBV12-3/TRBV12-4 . CASSLVWGALTF TGTGCCAGCAGTTTAGTTTGGGGAGCCCTGACTTTC
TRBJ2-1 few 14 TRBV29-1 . CSARVGGPYNEQFF TGCAGCGCCCGGGTAGGGGGACCCTACAATGAGCAGTTCTTC
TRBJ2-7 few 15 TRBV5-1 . CASSSRGPTSYEQYF TGCGCCAGCAGCTCCAGGGGCCCGACCTCCTACGAGCAGTACTTC
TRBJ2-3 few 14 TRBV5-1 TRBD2 CASRRGASTDTQYF TGCGCCAGCAGGCGGGGGGCAAGCACAGATACGCAGTATTTT
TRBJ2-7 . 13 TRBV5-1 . CASRIVETAEQYF TGCGCCAGCAGGATTGTAGAGACAGCCGAGCAGTACTTC
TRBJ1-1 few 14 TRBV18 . CASSPGGGSTEAFF TGTGCCAGCTCACCAGGTGGGGGGAGCACTGAAGCTTTCTTT
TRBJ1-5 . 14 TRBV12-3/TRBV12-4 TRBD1 CASSYQGGNQPQHF TGTGCCAGCAGTTACCAGGGGGGCAATCAGCCCCAGCATTTT
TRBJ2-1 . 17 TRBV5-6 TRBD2 CASSQGRRNAGGPGLFF TGTGCCAGCAGCCAGGGACGTCGGAACGCGGGGGGCCCTGGTTTGTTCTTC
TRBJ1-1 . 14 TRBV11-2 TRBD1 CASSPDREATEAFF TGTGCCAGCAGCCCGGACAGGGAGGCTACTGAAGCTTTCTTT
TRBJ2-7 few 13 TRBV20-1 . CSARGSHTDEQYF TGCAGTGCTAGGGGCAGTCACACGGACGAGCAGTACTTC
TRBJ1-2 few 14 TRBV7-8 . CASSLADSKYGYTF TGTGCCAGCAGCTTAGCGGACAGCAAGTATGGCTACACCTTC
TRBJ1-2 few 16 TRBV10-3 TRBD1 CAISEEPGTGVYGYTF TGTGCCATCAGTGAGGAGCCCGGGACAGGGGTTTATGGCTACACCTTC
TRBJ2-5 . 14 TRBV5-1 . CASSLEGPQETQYF TGCGCCAGCAGCTTGGAAGGTCCCCAAGAGACCCAGTACTTC
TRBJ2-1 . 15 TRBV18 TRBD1 CASSPRDRQYNEQFF TGTGCCAGCTCACCACGGGACAGGCAATACAATGAGCAGTTCTTC
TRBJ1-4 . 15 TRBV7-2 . CASSLDPGANEKLFF TGTGCCAGCAGCTTAGATCCGGGGGCTAATGAAAAACTGTTTTTT
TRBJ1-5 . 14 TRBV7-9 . CASSLVRANQPQHF TGTGCCAGCAGCTTAGTCAGGGCTAATCAGCCCCAGCATTTT
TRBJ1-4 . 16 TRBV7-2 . CASSLVGGSTNEKLFF TGTGCCAGCAGCTTAGTTGGGGGATCAACTAATGAAAAACTGTTTTTT
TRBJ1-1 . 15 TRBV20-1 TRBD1 CSARDGRQGATEAFF TGCAGTGCTAGAGATGGGCGACAGGGGGCAACTGAAGCTTTCTTT
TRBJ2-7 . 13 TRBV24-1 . CATSDFGGSEQYF TGTGCCACCAGTGACTTTGGGGGAAGCGAGCAGTACTTC
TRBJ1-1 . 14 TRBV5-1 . CASSLSLMNTEAFF TGCGCCAGCAGCTTGTCCCTTATGAACACTGAAGCTTTCTTT
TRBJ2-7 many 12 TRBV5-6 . CASSRYLYEQYF TGTGCCAGCAGCCGCTATTTGTACGAGCAGTACTTC
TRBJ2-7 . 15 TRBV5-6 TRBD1 CASSFLGQPSYEQYF TGTGCCAGCAGCTTCTTGGGACAGCCCTCCTACGAGCAGTACTTC
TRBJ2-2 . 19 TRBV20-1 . CSARDSPWLASTNTGELFF TGCAGTGCTAGAGATAGCCCGTGGCTAGCGAGCACGAACACCGGGGAGCTGTTTTTT
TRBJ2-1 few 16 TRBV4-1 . CASSQGEGLRDNEQFF TGCGCCAGCAGCCAAGGTGAGGGGTTGCGCGACAATGAGCAGTTCTTC
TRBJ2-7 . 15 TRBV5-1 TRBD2 CASSLAAPRADEQYF TGCGCCAGCAGTCTAGCGGCACCAAGGGCGGACGAGCAGTACTTC
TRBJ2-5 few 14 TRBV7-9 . CASSSGWGQETQYF TGTGCCAGCAGCTCCGGGTGGGGACAAGAGACCCAGTACTTC
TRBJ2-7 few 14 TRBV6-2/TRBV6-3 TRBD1 CASKPGQSSYEQYF TGTGCCAGCAAGCCGGGACAGAGCTCCTACGAGCAGTACTTC
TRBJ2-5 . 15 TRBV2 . CASSKTAKIYNEQYF TGTGCCAGCAGTAAGACAGCAAAAATCTACAATGAGCAGTACTTC
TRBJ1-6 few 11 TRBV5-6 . CASSSHSPLHF TGTGCCAGCAGCTCGCATTCACCCCTCCACTTT
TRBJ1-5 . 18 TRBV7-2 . CASSLRSEEMAGNQPQHF TGTGCCAGCAGCTTACGTTCCGAGGAGATGGCGGGCAATCAGCCCCAGCATTTT
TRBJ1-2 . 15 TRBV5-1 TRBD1 CASSLGDRVPNGYTF TGCGCCAGCAGCTTGGGGGACAGGGTCCCGAATGGCTACACCTTC
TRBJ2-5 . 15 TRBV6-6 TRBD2 CASSGPSGGAETQYF TGTGCCAGCAGTGGGCCTAGCGGGGGGGCGGAGACCCAGTACTTC
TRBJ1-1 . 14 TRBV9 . CASSVSGPNTEAFF TGTGCCAGCAGCGTGTCGGGACCGAACACTGAAGCTTTCTTT
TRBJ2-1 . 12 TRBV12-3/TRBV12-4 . CASSCPGTSQFF TGTGCCAGCAGTTGCCCCGGGACTTCGCAGTTCTTC
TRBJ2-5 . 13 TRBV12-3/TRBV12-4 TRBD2 CASSFSGGGGQYF TGTGCCAGCAGTTTTAGCGGGGGGGGCGGGCAGTACTTC
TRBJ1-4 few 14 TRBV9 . CASSEGAEGEKLFF TGTGCCAGCTCCGAGGGCGCCGAGGGGGAAAAACTGTTTTTT
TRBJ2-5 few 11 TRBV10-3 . CATRGRGAQYF TGTGCCACAAGGGGGCGGGGGGCCCAGTACTTC
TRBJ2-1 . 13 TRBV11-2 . CASSPWSRNEQFF TGTGCCAGCAGCCCATGGTCCCGAAATGAGCAGTTCTTC
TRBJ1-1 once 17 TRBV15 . CATSRPKELWTDTEAFF TGTGCCACCAGCAGACCCAAAGAGCTCTGGACGGACACTGAAGCTTTCTTT
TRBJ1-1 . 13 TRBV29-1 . CSVEGHLNTEAFF TGCAGCGTTGAGGGGCATCTGAACACTGAAGCTTTCTTT
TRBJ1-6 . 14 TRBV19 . CASNPRGANSPLHF TGTGCCAGTAACCCCCGGGGGGCCAATTCACCCCTCCACTTT
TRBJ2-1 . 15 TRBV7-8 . CASSLYVGRRDEQFF TGTGCCAGCAGCTTATATGTGGGGCGCCGAGATGAGCAGTTCTTC
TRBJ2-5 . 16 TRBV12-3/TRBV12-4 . CASSLAGSGGGETQYF TGTGCCAGCAGTTTAGCCGGGTCTGGGGGTGGAGAGACCCAGTACTTC
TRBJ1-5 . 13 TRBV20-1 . CGARLTENQPQHF TGCGGTGCTAGGCTGACAGAGAATCAGCCCCAGCATTTT
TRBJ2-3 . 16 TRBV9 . CASSVDGGPNTDTQYF TGTGCCAGCAGCGTAGACGGGGGGCCAAACACAGATACGCAGTATTTT
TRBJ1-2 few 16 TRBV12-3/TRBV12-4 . CASSFSVGGTARGYTF TGTGCCAGCAGTTTTTCCGTGGGGGGTACGGCTAGGGGCTACACCTTC